This T cell receptor beta chain was captured by sequencing in a study of blood T cell repertoires in COVID-19. Study as a whole: Acute and convalescent COVID-19 specimens originated in the United States, Italy and Spain. Sources were T cells, B-cell-depleted T cells, or PBMCs; the material itself was cDNA or gDNA.

In the original analysis: The assay estimated nucleated cells by amplifying reference gene primers. Libraries were prepared by immunoSEQ multiplex PCR; TCRdb keeps only in-frame clonotypes and omits some of them. Clonal size and the V and J genes are those of that table, whereas D and trimming came from the DNA. The data contain under 250,000 clones, about 86% of them singletons. V shed 5 bases, J shed 4 bases, and the junction held 9 bases outside the gene matches. CDR1 and CDR2 (germline): SGHKS, YYEKEE (reference sequence). The CDR3 totals 17 residues. The chain combines TRBV5-5 with TRBJ2-1; TRBD2 aligns across 13 bases. This clonotype originated in a man over 45 with active or convalescent COVID-19. Sequencing used peripheral blood. The CDR3 here is CASRYSGTSGAYNEQFF. CDR3 in DNA: TGTGCCAGCAGATACTCCGGGACTAGCGGGGCTTACAATGAGCAGTTCTTC.